The 21 T cell receptor beta chains below all came from one sample that was sequenced in a study of Graves' ophthalmopathy and Graves' hyperthyroidism. The TCR beta CDR3 regions underwent amplification from RNA transcripts. Second-round multiplex PCR came after first-round RT-PCR with HTBI primers. One entry per CDR3 protein, called by TCRdb with MiXCR from the multiplex PCR reads. This table has about 500,000 distinct CDR3 sequences, approximately 37% appearing once. The specimen sequenced was peripheral blood or thyroid tissue (not recorded which). Receptor source: an adult man with Graves' hyperthyroidism.

This clonotype was counted at least ten times. J is TRBJ1-3 and V is TRBV9, with a possible D match to TRBD1 (5 bases). The CDR3 extends over 16 amino acids. Germline V lookup: CDR1 SGDLS, CDR2 YYNGEE. With 0 bases removed from V and 2 bases from J, the gap between germline ends came to 12 bases. CDR3 sequence: CASSVEVQGTGNTIYF. CDR3 nucleotides: TGTGCCAGCAGCGTAGAAGTCCAGGGAACTGGAAACACCATATATTTT.

This clonotype has ten or more counts. The DNA for the CDR3 is TGCAGCGCCGGAAACGACAGGGGCACTGAAGCTTTCTTT. It specifies CSAGNDRGTEAFF. This chain links TRBV29-1 with TRBJ1-1; 8 nucleotides agree with TRBD1. With V trimmed by 7 bases and J by 4 bases, 8 bases remained unmatched. Germline V gives CDR1 SQVTM, CDR2 ANQGSEA. The CDR3 has 13 amino acids.

In this sample, this clonotype turned up many times. The V call is TRBV12-3 or TRBV12-4, the J call TRBJ2-5, with 11 bases identical to TRBD1. After removal of 7 bases from V and 5 bases from J, the junction contained 12 bases not matched to a gene. CDR3 length: 16 amino acids. CDR3 DNA: TGTGCCAGCACCCCATCCGGGACAGGGGGACAGGAGACCCAGTACTTC. It translates to CASTPSGTGGQETQYF.

This clonotype was counted many times. The gene calls are TRBV5-1 and TRBJ2-7; D might be TRBD1 (6 bases). Between the trimmed V and J ends, which lost 1 base and 1 base, there was a span of 15 bases. CDR3 length: 16 residues. Germline CDR1 and CDR2: SGHRS and YFSETQ. In DNA form, the CDR3 reads TGCGCCAGCAGCTTGTTGCCGGACAGCACTTCCTACGAGCAGTACTTC. It yields the protein CASSLLPDSTSYEQYF.

As regards this clonotype: This likely comes from a read error, as the CDR3 has no conserved phenylalanine or tryptophan at its end. The chain couples TRBV2 to TRBJ1-5, with 7 bases matching TRBD1. The CDR3 has 13 amino acids. The V gene end was trimmed by 7 bases and the J gene end by 4 bases; junction bases not matched to a gene: 4. Germline V gene data show CDR1 as SNHLY and CDR2 as FYNNEI. CDR3 region: CASIADRNQPQHL. For the CDR3, the DNA is TGTGCCAGCATAGCGGACAGGAATCAGCCCCAGCATCTT.

The V and J genes are TRBV3-1 and TRBJ1-2; 9 bases line up with TRBD1. Germline values: CDR1 LGHDT, CDR2 YNNKEL (reference sequence). The CDR3 consists of 14 residues. The J segment lost 6 bases and the V segment lost 4 bases, leaving 6 bases of the junction unmatched. The CDR3 loop is CASSPDRGDNGYTF. CDR3 coding DNA: TGTGCCAGCAGCCCGGACAGGGGAGATAATGGCTACACCTTC.

V is TRBV10-3 and J is TRBJ1-5; possible D gene TRBD1, 5 bases. CDR1 ENHRY and CDR2 SYGVKD come from the germline V gene. The V gene lost 10 bases and the J gene lost 2 bases, with 15 bases spanning the gap. The length of the CDR3 is 14 residues. The CDR3 region has the DNA TGTGCCAGCATCCGGGACTGGGGCAATCAGCCCCAGCATTTT. Translating gives CASIRDWGNQPQHF.

A few counts support this clonotype. The gene calls are TRBV28 and TRBJ1-2; the D is unclear. V lost 2 bases, J lost 3 bases, and 7 bases lay in between. This CDR3 contains 13 residues. CDR1 MDHEN and CDR2 SYDVKM come from the germline V gene. This chain's CDR3 is CASSLPGYYGYTF. The CDR3 DNA is TGTGCCAGCAGTTTACCGGGGTACTATGGCTACACCTTC.

In the case of this clonotype: This sequence is one base from a far larger clone and is likely a read error. No conserved phenylalanine or tryptophan is present at the end of the CDR3, so a read error is the likely explanation. The chain has TRBV5-1 and TRBJ2-5, with D maybe TRBD1 (6 bases). The J call may not be correct, given that the DNA end is closer to TRBJ2-7. CDR3 length: 14 residues. The germline CDR1 and CDR2 sequences are SGHRS and YFSETQ. CDR3 nucleotide sequence: TGCGCCAGCAGCTCTACAGGGAGCTCCTACGAGCAGTACCTC. Translating it yields CASSSTGSSYEQYL.

This clonotype was seen ten or more times. V gene TRBV12-3 or TRBV12-4 combines with J gene TRBJ2-5; TRBD1 agrees at 9 bases. There are 14 residues in the CDR3. With V trimmed by 6 bases and J by 5 bases, 7 bases remained unmatched. CDR3 amino acids: CASRWTGVRETQYF. DNA of the CDR3: TGTGCCAGCAGATGGACAGGGGTTAGGGAGACCCAGTACTTC.

This clonotype was counted ten times or more. The CDR3 protein is CASSPLSSSGNTIYF. The CDR3 coding sequence is TGTGCCAGCAGCCCTCTTTCAAGCTCTGGAAACACCATATATTTT. V is TRBV7-6 and J is TRBJ1-3; no firm D call. Germline CDR1 reads SGHVS; CDR2 reads FNYEAQ. There are 15 residues in the CDR3. Between the trimmed V and J ends, which lost 5 bases and 0 bases, there was a span of 11 bases.

This clonotype was seen only a few times. The J gene is TRBJ1-3, the V gene TRBV6-9; possible D gene TRBD1, 5 bases. V lost 6 bases, J lost 4 bases, and 13 bases lay in between. Germline CDR1 reads MNHGY; CDR2 reads SVAAGI. The CDR3 runs 14 residues. Here the CDR3 DNA reads TGTGCCAGCAGCCAAGCAGGGTCCGGAAACACCATATATTTT. Translating it yields CASSQAGSGNTIYF.

In this sample, this clonotype turned up many times. This chain connects TRBV29-1 to TRBJ1-2, with D hard to call. V shed 2 bases and J shed 3 bases, with 7 bases lying between them. Germline loops: CDR1 SQVTM, CDR2 ANQGSEA. This CDR3 is built from 12 residues. CDR3: CSVETRYYGYTF. The CDR3 DNA reads TGCAGCGTTGAAACTAGGTACTATGGCTACACCTTC.

Many counts were recorded for this clonotype. The V and J genes are TRBV10-3 and TRBJ2-7, with D tentatively TRBD1 (6 bases). The CDR3 length is 14 residues. CDR1 and CDR2 from the germline V gene are ENHRY and SYGVKD. The V and J ends lost 4 bases and 1 base respectively, with 11 bases between them. CDR3 protein: CAISGKGVSYEQYF. DNA of the CDR3: TGTGCCATCAGTGGTAAGGGGGTGTCCTACGAGCAGTACTTC.

The CDR3 DNA reads as TGTGCCAGCAGCTTATCCCGGACAGGGGGTGCCTACGAGCAGTACTTC. Its translation is CASSLSRTGGAYEQYF. The chain joins TRBV6-1 to TRBJ2-7; TRBD1 matches 10 bases. Germline values: CDR1 MNHNS, CDR2 SASEGT. This CDR3 is built from 16 residues. The V and J ends lost 6 bases and 2 bases, in that order; junction bases with no gene match: 10.

The genes are TRBV11-1 and TRBJ1-1, with TRBD1 matching 12 bases. The CDR3 totals 18 residues. V dropped 3 bases and J dropped 6; count of bases not matched to a gene: 14. Germline V gene sequence: CDR1 SGHAT, CDR2 FQDESV (reference sequence). The CDR3 region has the DNA TGTGCCAGCAGCTTTACTCCGGGACAGGGGGCGGTTTACGCTGAAGCTTTCTTT. As protein: CASSFTPGQGAVYAEAFF.

This clonotype showed up many times. V and J are TRBV29-1 and TRBJ1-2; a possible D gene is TRBD1 (5 bases). Germline V lookup: CDR1 SQVTM, CDR2 ANQGSEA. Trimming cost V 1 base and J 7 bases, with 7 bases left between them. This CDR3 region has 11 residues. CDR3 nucleotide sequence: TGCAGCGTTGAAGGGGACGTTGGCTACACCTTC. Encoded protein: CSVEGDVGYTF.

To note about this clonotype: A much larger clone lies one base from this, so it may be a read error. CDR3 region: CASSHAFTEALF. The CDR3 DNA follows: TGTGCCAGCAGTCACGCATTCACTGAAGCTCTCTTT. The chain employs TRBV6-2 or TRBV6-3 and TRBJ1-1; no clear D. This CDR3 has 12 amino acids. Looked up from germline, CDR1 is MNHEY and CDR2 is SVGEGT.

This clonotype appeared a few times. This rearrangement joins TRBV24-1 to TRBJ2-3, with D perhaps matching TRBD2 (7 bases). Germline-derived CDR1 and CDR2 are KGHDR and SFDVKD. This CDR3 has 15 amino acids. Trimming took 5 bases from V and 2 from J, leaving 13 bases between them. The CDR3 is CATSAAAGATDTQYF. The CDR3 DNA sequence: TGTGCCACCAGTGCTGCGGCGGGGGCCACAGATACGCAGTATTTT.

The chain combines TRBV10-2 with TRBJ1-6; D not certain. Trimming removed 4 bases at V and 0 bases at J, with 16 bases between. CDR3 size: 18 residues. CDR1 is WSHSY, CDR2 SAAADI, per germline. The CDR3 DNA reads TGCGCCAGCAGTGTGGCCCCAAAAGGACGCTCCTATAATTCACCCCTCCACTTT. Protein sequence: CASSVAPKGRSYNSPLHF.

In this sample, this clonotype turned up many times. The genes are TRBV12-3 or TRBV12-4 and TRBJ1-2; D ambiguous. The V end lost 6 bases, the J end lost 2 bases, and 4 bases lay between the germline ends. The CDR3 sequence is 11 residues long. The CDR3 coding sequence is TGTGCCAGCAGAAAAAACTATGGCTACACCTTC. Encoded protein: CASRKNYGYTF.